This T cell receptor beta chain is drawn from a study of shared T cell receptors in the human thymus. The table came from immunoSEQ multiplex PCR; TCRdb's copy has only in-frame clones and leaves some out. Here the sample spans about 380,000 clones, about 95% being singletons. Sequencing input: thymocytes. The sequence was collected from a human donor.

The CDR3 DNA reads TGTGCCAGCAGCTTAGTAGCGGGAGGGTGGGTTGAGCAGTTCTTC. This translates into CASSLVAGGWVEQFF. The V call is TRBV7-2, the J call TRBJ2-1; 11 bases are a match to TRBD2. V was clipped by 1 base and J by 9 bases; unmatched bases: 5. CDR1 is SGHTA and CDR2 is FQGNSA in the germline V gene. The CDR3 contains 15 residues.